This passage covers 14 T cell receptor beta chains from one sample sequenced in a study of blood T cells in healthy people across ages. PCR was performed a second time for 7 to 11 cycles using a sample-barcoded 5' primer and a J-beta primer mix. TCRdb reprocessed the 5' RACE reads with MiXCR, giving one entry per CDR3 protein. The sample includes about 1.5 million distinct CDR3 sequences, approximately 43% of them seen just once. The sequencing sample was made of blood. These receptors were obtained from a woman younger than 35 in good health.

The rearrangement uses TRBV24-1 and TRBJ2-1, with 12 bases matching TRBD2. The CDR3 runs to 15 residues. Germline CDR1 and CDR2: KGHDR and SFDVKD. Losses at the gene ends were 2 bases for V and 7 bases for J; bases not matched to a gene: 2. CDR3 protein: CATSDWTSGKNEQFF. In DNA form, the CDR3 reads TGTGCCACCAGTGATTGGACTAGCGGGAAAAATGAGCAGTTCTTC.

This clonotype came up a few times. In nucleotides, the CDR3 is TGTGCCACCAGGATGTGGGACACGGTCCCCCTCCACTTT. This translates into CATRMWDTVPLHF. The genes are TRBV24-1 and TRBJ1-6, with a tentative D call TRBD1 (6 bases). V shed 7 bases and J shed 13 bases, with 16 bases lying between them. Germline V gene lookup returns CDR1 KGHDR and CDR2 SFDVKD. The CDR3 runs to 13 residues.

This clonotype was seen a few times. The chain has TRBV9 and TRBJ2-1; 8 positions match TRBD2. The V and J ends lost 3 bases and 8 bases, in that order; junction bases with no gene match: 10. The CDR3 contains 15 residues. Germline V lookup: CDR1 SGDLS, CDR2 YYNGEE. The CDR3 loop is CASSADYGRAYEQFF. For the CDR3, the DNA is TGTGCCAGCAGCGCCGATTACGGGAGGGCCTATGAGCAGTTCTTC.

The genes are TRBV9 and TRBJ1-2, with 10 bases matching TRBD1. The V segment lost 3 bases and the J segment 2 bases; nucleotides outside the gene matches: 4. The germline CDR1 and CDR2 sequences are SGDLS and YYNGEE. This CDR3 contains 15 residues. The DNA for the CDR3 is TGTGCCAGCAGCGATCAGGACAGGGGGAACTATGGCTACACCTTC. Its protein is CASSDQDRGNYGYTF.

This sequence joins TRBV5-1 and TRBJ2-1; D not resolved. Germline V gives CDR1 SGHRS, CDR2 YFSETQ. The CDR3 spans 15 residues. V lost 3 bases and J lost 3, with 13 bases in between. In nucleotides, the CDR3 is TGCGCCAGCAGCTACAGTCCGCCGGGCTACAATGAGCAGTTCTTC. Protein: CASSYSPPGYNEQFF. The full variable domain, with the rest looked up from reference TRBV5-1 and TRBJ2-1, is KAGVTQTPRYLIKTRGQQVTLSCSPISGHRSVSWYQQTPGQGLQFLFEYFSETQRNKGNFPGRFSGRQFSNSRSEMNVSTLELGDSALYLCASSYSPPGYNEQFFGPGTRLTVL.

V usage is TRBV21-1 and J usage is TRBJ1-2. TRBV21-1 is assigned pseudogene status. This CDR3 is built from 15 residues. In DNA form, the CDR3 reads TGTGCCAGCAGACCTTTCTCTTTCTTTAACTATGGCTACACCTTC. Translating gives CASRPFSFFNYGYTF.

V usage is TRBV7-2 and J usage is TRBJ2-3; 11 nucleotides line up with TRBD2. Germline V gene sequence: CDR1 SGHTA, CDR2 FQGNSA. The CDR3 sequence is 20 residues long. V trimming: 0 bases; J trimming: 1 base; junction bases outside the gene matches: 12. CDR3 sequence: CASSLARRVAGGLGTDTQYF. CDR3 nucleotides: TGTGCCAGCAGCTTAGCTCGACGGGTAGCGGGGGGGCTTGGCACAGATACGCAGTATTTT.

On this clonotype: Relative to the germline gene, one junction end is altered; a read error may explain this. The V and J genes are TRBV6-5 and TRBJ1-6; no definite D call. CDR1 is MNHEY, CDR2 SVGAGI, per germline. The CDR3 has 17 amino acids. DNA for the CDR3: TGTGCCAGCAGTTACTCGAATCAGTTCTCCCATAATTCACCCCTCCACTTT. Encoded protein: CASSYSNQFSHNSPLHF.

The table lists this clonotype with a few counts. This sequence joins TRBV20-1 and TRBJ2-1; 8 bases fit TRBD2. CDR1 is DFQATT and CDR2 is SNEGSKA in the germline V gene (reference sequence). Losses at the gene ends were 6 bases for V and 6 bases for J; bases not matched to a gene: 10. This CDR3 has 14 residues. This CDR3 is CSAPPSGGRNEQFF. The CDR3 DNA follows: TGCAGTGCGCCCCCCAGCGGGGGCCGCAATGAGCAGTTCTTC.

This rearrangement joins TRBV4-1 to TRBJ1-1, with D possibly being TRBD1 (5 bases). V was cut by 5 bases and J by 2 bases, with 9 bases left in between. From germline, CDR1 is MGHRA and CDR2 YSYEKL. CDR3 length: 13 amino acids. The CDR3 DNA reads TGCGCCAGCAGCTGGGACCTTAACACTGAAGCTTTCTTT. Translated, it gives CASSWDLNTEAFF.

The sample holds a few counts of this clonotype. J is TRBJ1-2 and V is TRBV20-1; the D gene is possibly TRBD1 (5 bases). The germline V and J ends were trimmed by 7 bases and 5 bases, with 14 bases remaining between them. The CDR3 has 12 amino acids. Germline-derived CDR1 and CDR2 are DFQATT and SNEGSKA (reference sequence). The CDR3 sequence: CSGTGRSYGYTF. The CDR3 coding sequence is TGCAGTGGGACGGGACGTTCATATGGCTACACCTTC.

The rearrangement joins TRBV2 to TRBJ2-7; 11 bases line up with TRBD2. J was trimmed by 6 bases and V by 6 bases; bases with no gene match: 10. This CDR3 comprises 15 residues. Germline V lookup: CDR1 SNHLY, CDR2 FYNNEI. The CDR3 DNA sequence: TGTGCCAGCAGGGAACTAGCGGGAGTAGGCCGCGAGCAGTACTTC. It specifies CASRELAGVGREQYF.

In this sample, this clonotype turned up a few times. The chain joins TRBV20-1 to TRBJ2-4; 9 bases agree with TRBD1. The CDR3 consists of 19 residues. Germline lookup yields CDR1 DFQATT and CDR2 SNEGSKA (reference sequence). V shed 4 bases and J 0 bases; nucleotides not matched to a gene: 16. CDR3 DNA sequence: TGCAGTGCTAAGTGGGACAGGGAGACGAATAGACTAGCCAAAAACATTCAGTACTTC. The encoded protein is CSAKWDRETNRLAKNIQYF.

This clonotype was counted between two and nine times. This rearrangement joins TRBV6-5 to TRBJ1-1; D might be TRBD1 (6 bases). The CDR3 length is 15 residues. Looked up from germline, CDR1 is MNHEY and CDR2 is SVGAGI. V was cut by 5 bases and J by 3 bases, with 16 bases left in between. The CDR3 loop is CASSPGEGIYTEAFF. As DNA, the CDR3 is TGTGCCAGCAGTCCAGGGGAGGGGATCTACACTGAAGCTTTCTTT.